The text below deals with one T cell receptor beta chain. The sample holds other DNA sequences that translate to the same CDR3. This CDR3 comprises 14 residues. J lost 2 bases, V lost 3 bases, and 3 bases had no gene match. Germline V gene lookup returns CDR1 SGHRS and CDR2 YFSETQ. The data are from a study of shared clonotypes between healthy human individuals. Some clones are missing from TCRdb's copy, which holds only in-frame ones; the method was immunoSEQ multiplex PCR. The sample has 2,500,000 or so clones, 85% to 95% seen once; the top ten hold 0.37%. The specimen sequenced was naive CD4+ T cells from PBMCs. Subset indicated: CD45RA+ positively selected. The chain combines TRBV5-1 with TRBJ1-1; TRBD1 matches 8 bases. The TCR was taken from a man younger than 35 in good health. Some clones in this sample may be carry-over from other donors' samples. The CDR3 nucleotides are TGCGCCAGCAGCTGGGGGACAGGCAACACTGAAGCTTTCTTT. Translating it yields CASSWGTGNTEAFF.